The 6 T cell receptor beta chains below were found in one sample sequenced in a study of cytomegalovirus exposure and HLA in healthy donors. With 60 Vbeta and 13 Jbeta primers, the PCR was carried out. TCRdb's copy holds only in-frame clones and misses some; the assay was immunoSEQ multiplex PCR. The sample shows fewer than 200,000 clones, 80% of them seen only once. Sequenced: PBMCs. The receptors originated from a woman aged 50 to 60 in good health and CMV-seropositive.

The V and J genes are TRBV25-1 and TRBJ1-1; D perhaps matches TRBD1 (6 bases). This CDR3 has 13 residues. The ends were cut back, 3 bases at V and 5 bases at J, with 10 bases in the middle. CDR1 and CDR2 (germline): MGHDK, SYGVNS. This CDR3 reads CASSDRGRTEAFF. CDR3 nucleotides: TGTGCCAGCAGTGACAGGGGAAGGACTGAAGCTTTCTTT.

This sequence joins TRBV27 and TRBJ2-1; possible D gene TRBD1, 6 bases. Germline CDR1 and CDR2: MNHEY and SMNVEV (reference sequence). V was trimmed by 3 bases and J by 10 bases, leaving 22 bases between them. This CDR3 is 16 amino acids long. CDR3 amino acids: CASSFLYSTLTGEQFF. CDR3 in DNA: TGTGCCAGCAGTTTCTTGTACTCAACCCTTACAGGGGAGCAGTTCTTC.

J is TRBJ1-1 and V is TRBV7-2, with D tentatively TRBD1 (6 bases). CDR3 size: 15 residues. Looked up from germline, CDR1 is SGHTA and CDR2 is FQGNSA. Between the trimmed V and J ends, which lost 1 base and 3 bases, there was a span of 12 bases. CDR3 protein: CASSLVGAGDTEAFF. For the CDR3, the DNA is TGTGCCAGCAGCTTAGTTGGCGCAGGGGACACTGAAGCTTTCTTT.

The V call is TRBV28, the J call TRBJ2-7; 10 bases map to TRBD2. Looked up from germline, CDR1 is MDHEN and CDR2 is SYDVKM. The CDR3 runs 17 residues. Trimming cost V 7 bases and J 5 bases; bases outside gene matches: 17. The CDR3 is CASIPPVLSGRAHEQYF. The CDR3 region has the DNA TGTGCCAGCATTCCCCCCGTCTTGAGCGGGAGGGCTCACGAGCAGTACTTC. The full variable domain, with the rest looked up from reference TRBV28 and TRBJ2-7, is DVKVTQSSRYLVKRTGEKVFLECVQDMDHENMFWYRQDPGLGLRLIYFSYDVKMKEKGDIPEGYSVSREKKERFSLILESASTNQTSMYLCASIPPVLSGRAHEQYFGPGTRLTVT.

The CDR3 DNA is TGTGCCAGCAGTCACCCCGGGACAGTAGGTGGCTACACCTTC. It codes for CASSHPGTVGGYTF. The chain employs TRBV28 and TRBJ1-2, with 7 bases matching TRBD1. Germline V lookup: CDR1 MDHEN, CDR2 SYDVKM. V shed 5 bases and J 7 bases; nucleotides not matched to a gene: 10. This CDR3 comprises 14 residues.

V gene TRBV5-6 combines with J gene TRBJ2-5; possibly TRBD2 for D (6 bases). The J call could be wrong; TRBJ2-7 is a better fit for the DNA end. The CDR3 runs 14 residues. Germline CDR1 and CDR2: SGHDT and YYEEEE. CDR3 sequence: CASSLTGRVYEQYF. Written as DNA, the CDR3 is TGTGCCAGCAGCCTTACCGGGAGAGTCTACGAGCAGTACTTC.